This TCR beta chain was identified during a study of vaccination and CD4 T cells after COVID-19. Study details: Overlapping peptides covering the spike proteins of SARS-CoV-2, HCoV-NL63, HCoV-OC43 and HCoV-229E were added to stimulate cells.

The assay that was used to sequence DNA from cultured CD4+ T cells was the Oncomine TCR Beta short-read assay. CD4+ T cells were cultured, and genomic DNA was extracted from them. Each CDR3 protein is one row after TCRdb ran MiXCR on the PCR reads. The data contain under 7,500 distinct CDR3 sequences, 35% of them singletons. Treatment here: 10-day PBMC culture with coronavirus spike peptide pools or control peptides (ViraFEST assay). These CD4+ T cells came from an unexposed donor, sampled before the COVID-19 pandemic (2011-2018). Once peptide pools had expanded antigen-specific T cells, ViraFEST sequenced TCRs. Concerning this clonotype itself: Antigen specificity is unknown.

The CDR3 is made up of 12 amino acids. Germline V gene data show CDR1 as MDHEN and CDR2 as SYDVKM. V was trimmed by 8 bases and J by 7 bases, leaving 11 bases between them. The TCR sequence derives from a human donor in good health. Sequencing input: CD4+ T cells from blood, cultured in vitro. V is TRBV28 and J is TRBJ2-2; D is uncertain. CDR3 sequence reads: CASRTGHGELFF. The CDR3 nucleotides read TGTGCCAGCCGGACCGGTCACGGGGAGCTGTTTTTT.